Below are 31 T cell receptor beta chains sequenced from a single sample in a study of control samples from healthy donors and cancer patients. Libraries were prepared by immunoSEQ multiplex PCR; TCRdb keeps only in-frame clonotypes and omits some of them. The table has approximately 150,000 clones, around nine tenths seen once. The sequenced material came from blood. Receptors were obtained from a woman aged 30 to 39 in good health.

The chain is built from TRBV5-6 and TRBJ2-7, with TRBD1 identical over 7 bases. The CDR3 contains 14 residues. The junction had 6 bases not matched to a gene; V was cut back by 2 bases and J by 4 bases. Germline CDR1 SGHDT, CDR2 YYEEEE. The CDR3, as DNA: TGTGCCAGCAGCTTTAGACAGGGCCATTACGAGCAGTACTTC. Protein product: CASSFRQGHYEQYF.

This chain uses TRBV5-1 with TRBJ1-4; D is possibly TRBD1 (5 bases). Trimming pared 2 bases from V and 5 bases from J, leaving 10 bases between. CDR1 and CDR2 from the germline V gene are SGHRS and YFSETQ. This CDR3 spans 14 amino acids. CDR3 residues: CASSFGGPNEKLFF. For the CDR3, the DNA is TGCGCCAGCAGCTTCGGGGGACCAAATGAAAAACTGTTTTTT.

The rearrangement joins TRBV5-1 to TRBJ2-3; 7 bases match TRBD1. This CDR3 is built from 15 residues. V shed 4 bases, J shed 2 bases, and the junction held 7 bases outside the gene matches. Germline CDR1 reads SGHRS; CDR2 reads YFSETQ. The CDR3 nucleotides are TGCGCCAGCAGCACAGGGACAGCAAACACAGATACGCAGTATTTT. Residues: CASSTGTANTDTQYF.

This clone was seen a single time. V is TRBV3-1 (or the pseudogene TRBV3-2) and J is TRBJ1-2, with 9 nucleotides matching TRBD1. Germline CDR1 is LGHDT and CDR2 is YNNKEL (reference sequence). The CDR3 runs 14 residues. V dropped 3 bases and J dropped 8; count of bases not matched to a gene: 7. CDR3 sequence (DNA): TGTGCCAGCAGCCAGGGGGACAGGGCGGCCGGCTACACCTTC. It codes for CASSQGDRAAGYTF.

V gene TRBV6-6 combines with J gene TRBJ1-3, with a tentative D call TRBD1 (6 bases). Trimming left V 11 bases short and J 6 bases short, with 20 bases between. This CDR3 has 14 amino acids. Germline V lookup: CDR1 MNHNY, CDR2 SVGAGI (reference sequence). CDR3 DNA: TGTGCCGTCGGTAGAGGGGACATCGTAAACACCATATATTTT. It is translated as CAVGRGDIVNTIYF.

This chain connects TRBV4-2 to TRBJ2-1, with TRBD2 identical over 10 bases. Unmatched junction bases numbered 16, after V lost 0 bases and J lost 8 bases. The CDR3 contains 19 residues. CDR1 is LGHNA and CDR2 is YNFKEQ in the germline V gene. The CDR3 coding sequence is TGTGCCAGCAGCCAAGATGGTCGGGCTGGTCTAGCGGGAGTCTATGAGCAGTTCTTC. Its protein product is CASSQDGRAGLAGVYEQFF.

This chain links TRBV3-1 (or the pseudogene TRBV3-2) with TRBJ2-1; D may be TRBD1 or TRBD2 (5 bases each). Trimming removed 1 base at V and 9 bases at J, with 7 bases between. The V gene's germline CDR1 is LGHDT and CDR2 YNNKEL (reference sequence). The CDR3 runs 12 residues. The CDR3 nucleotides read TGTGCCAGCAGCCAAGGGGGGAGTGAGCAGTTCTTC. This sequence encodes CASSQGGSEQFF.

V gene TRBV27 combines with J gene TRBJ2-3, with unresolved D. V was cut by 2 bases and J by 0 bases, with 12 bases left in between. The CDR3 covers 16 residues. Germline assignment: CDR1 MNHEY and CDR2 SMNVEV (reference sequence). The CDR3 region is CASSLSWAGSTDTQYF. DNA of the CDR3: TGTGCCAGCAGTTTAAGTTGGGCCGGGAGCACAGATACGCAGTATTTT.

The chain uses TRBV2 and TRBJ1-2, with TRBD1 identical over 7 bases. Trimming at V came to 6 bases and at J to 5 bases, leaving 6 bases not matched to a gene. The length of the CDR3 is 13 residues. The V gene's germline CDR1 is SNHLY and CDR2 FYNNEI. The CDR3 DNA is TGTGCCAGCAGCGACAGGGTTGGATATGGCTACACCTTC. This sequence encodes CASSDRVGYGYTF.

The chain carries TRBV27 and TRBJ2-1; D ambiguous. Germline V lookup: CDR1 MNHEY, CDR2 SMNVEV (reference sequence). CDR3 length: 16 amino acids. The V and J ends lost 3 bases and 8 bases respectively, with 20 bases between them. The CDR3, as DNA: TGTGCCAGCAGTTTTATAAAGGGCTGGAGCGACGATGAGCAGTTCTTC. Translated, it gives CASSFIKGWSDDEQFF.

The chain recombines TRBV27 with TRBJ1-1, with D perhaps TRBD1 (6 bases). The germline V gene has CDR1 MNHEY and CDR2 SMNVEV (reference sequence). This CDR3 spans 15 amino acids. Trimming removed 6 bases at V and 4 bases at J, with 18 bases between. The CDR3 protein is CASSLDPTGITEAFF. Written as DNA, the CDR3 is TGTGCCAGCAGCTTAGACCCGACAGGTATCACTGAAGCTTTCTTT.

This chain connects TRBV7-8 to TRBJ2-7; 9 positions match TRBD1. With 5 bases clipped from V and 7 bases from J, the junction kept 12 bases outside the gene matches. The CDR3 totals 15 residues. Germline V gene lookup returns CDR1 SGHVS and CDR2 FQNEAQ. CDR3 sequence reads: CASSAYRGHSYEQYF. For the CDR3, the DNA is TGTGCCAGCAGCGCCTACAGGGGGCATTCGTATGAGCAGTACTTC.

V and J are TRBV7-8 and TRBJ2-2, with a tentative D call TRBD2 (5 bases). The germline CDR1 and CDR2 sequences are SGHVS and FQNEAQ. The ends were cut back, 2 bases at V and 2 bases at J, with 9 bases in the middle. This CDR3 contains 15 residues. As DNA, the CDR3 is TGTGCCAGCAGCTTAACGGGATTTAACACCGGGGAGCTGTTTTTT. Protein sequence: CASSLTGFNTGELFF.

The genes are TRBV28 and TRBJ1-1, with D uncertain. V lost 6 bases, J lost 5 bases, and 13 bases lay in between. Germline loops: CDR1 MDHEN, CDR2 SYDVKM. The CDR3 has 13 amino acids. The CDR3 sequence: CASRSNRPTEAFF. The CDR3 region has the DNA TGTGCCAGCAGATCAAATCGGCCGACTGAAGCTTTCTTT.

The chain employs TRBV9 and TRBJ2-3, with 11 bases lining up with TRBD2. Germline V lookup: CDR1 SGDLS, CDR2 YYNGEE. This CDR3 contains 17 residues. The J segment lost 3 bases and the V segment lost 3 bases, leaving 9 bases of the junction unmatched. In DNA form, the CDR3 reads TGTGCCAGCAGCGCCGACCCACTAGCGGGAGTAACAGATACGCAGTATTTT. Translated, it gives CASSADPLAGVTDTQYF.

This clone was recorded a few times. V and J are TRBV28 and TRBJ1-4, with D hard to call. V was pared by 2 bases and J by 8 bases, with 3 bases between. This CDR3 region has 11 residues. Germline V lookup: CDR1 MDHEN, CDR2 SYDVKM. CDR3 protein: CASSLNEKLFF. As DNA, the CDR3 is TGTGCCAGCAGTTTAAACGAAAAACTGTTTTTT.

The chain employs TRBV5-1 and TRBJ2-3, with 8 bases lining up with TRBD1. This CDR3 has 14 amino acids. In germline, CDR1 is SGHRS, CDR2 YFSETQ. Trimming removed 3 bases from V and 4 bases from J; junction bases left unmatched: 4. The CDR3 sequence is CASSSDRGPDTQYF. The CDR3 DNA is TGCGCCAGCAGCTCCGACAGGGGCCCAGATACGCAGTATTTT.

In nucleotides, the CDR3 is TGTGCCAGCAGCTTTGGACGGTACACTGAAGCTTTCTTT. Amino acid sequence: CASSFGRYTEAFF. The chain is built from TRBV7-2 and TRBJ1-1; D is ambiguous. The germline CDR1 and CDR2 sequences are SGHTA and FQGNSA. The ends were cut back, 3 bases at V and 3 bases at J, with 8 bases in the middle. This CDR3 is 13 amino acids long.

This clone occurred a few times. The chain has TRBV7-9 and TRBJ1-6; 8 nucleotides match TRBD1. Per the germline V gene, CDR1 is SEHNR and CDR2 is FQNEAQ (reference sequence). This CDR3 spans 17 amino acids. Germline trimming cut 5 bases from V and 6 bases from J; bases unmatched to any gene: 12. The CDR3: CASSHGPGGPSNSPLHF. DNA for the CDR3: TGTGCCAGCAGCCACGGGCCAGGGGGCCCATCTAATTCACCCCTCCACTTT.

This sequence joins TRBV11-2 and TRBJ2-1, with 12 positions matching TRBD2. The germline V gene encodes CDR1 SGHAT and CDR2 FQNNGV. The V and J ends lost 6 bases and 2 bases, in that order; junction bases with no gene match: 5. CDR3 length equals 16 residues. Here the CDR3 reads CASRELAGGPYNEQFF. The CDR3 DNA sequence: TGTGCCAGCAGAGAACTAGCGGGAGGACCCTACAATGAGCAGTTCTTC.

The chain has TRBV3-1 (or the pseudogene TRBV3-2) and TRBJ1-3; no firm D call. CDR1 and CDR2 (germline): LGHDT, YNNKEL (reference sequence). There are 14 residues in the CDR3. Trimming cost V 0 bases and J 4 bases, with 7 bases left between them. This CDR3 reads CASSQDSLGNTIYF. The CDR3 coding sequence is TGTGCCAGCAGCCAAGATAGTTTGGGAAACACCATATATTTT.

This chain connects TRBV5-4 to TRBJ1-6; TRBD1 might be the D (6 bases). CDR1 is SGHNT and CDR2 is YYREEE in the germline V gene (reference sequence). This CDR3 has 14 amino acids. V gave up 4 bases and J gave up 7 bases, with 12 bases separating them. The CDR3 sequence is CASSGGTMNSPLHF. The CDR3 nucleotides read TGTGCCAGCAGCGGGGGGACAATGAATTCACCCCTCCACTTT.

The chain carries TRBV28 and TRBJ2-1, with 12 positions matching TRBD2. Trimming removed 5 bases from V and 9 bases from J; junction bases left unmatched: 5. The CDR3 is 14 residues long. In germline, CDR1 is MDHEN, CDR2 SYDVKM. The CDR3: CASSRLAGVGEQFF. CDR3 sequence (DNA): TGTGCCAGCAGTCGACTAGCGGGAGTTGGTGAGCAGTTCTTC. The full variable domain, completed using reference TRBV28 and TRBJ2-1, is DVKVTQSSRYLVKRTGEKVFLECVQDMDHENMFWYRQDPGLGLRLIYFSYDVKMKEKGDIPEGYSVSREKKERFSLILESASTNQTSMYLCASSRLAGVGEQFFGPGTRLTVL.

V is TRBV2 and J is TRBJ1-2, with D maybe TRBD1 (6 bases). In germline, CDR1 is SNHLY, CDR2 FYNNEI. Trimming left V 4 bases short and J 6 bases short, with 12 bases between. This CDR3 region has 13 residues. The CDR3 DNA sequence: TGTGCCAGCAGTGGGGGCAGGGGAGATGGCTACACCTTC. Its protein product is CASSGGRGDGYTF.

The gene calls are TRBV2 and TRBJ2-4, with TRBD1 matching 10 bases. Looked up from germline, CDR1 is SNHLY and CDR2 is FYNNEI. V gave up 7 bases and J gave up 14 bases; unmatched junction bases: 11. The CDR3 length is 13 residues. The CDR3: CASTVGTGVQKYF. The CDR3 DNA follows: TGTGCCAGCACAGTTGGGACAGGGGTCCAGAAGTACTTC.

Comment on this clone: Other DNA sequences in this sample translate to the same CDR3. This chain joins TRBV7-9 and TRBJ2-7, with 7 bases aligning to TRBD1. CDR1 and CDR2 (germline): SEHNR, FQNEAQ (reference sequence). The CDR3 has 14 amino acids. V lost 2 bases and J lost 1; bases outside the gene matches: 2. CDR3 nucleotide sequence: TGTGCCAGCAGCTTACGGGACAGTTCCTACGAGCAGTACTTC. Encoded protein: CASSLRDSSYEQYF. The full variable domain, its missing parts supplied by reference TRBV7-9 and TRBJ2-7, is DTGVSQNPRHKITKRGQNVTFRCDPISEHNRLYWYRQTLGQGPEFLTYFQNEAQLEKSRLLSDRFSAERPKGSFSTLEIQRTEQGDSAMYLCASSLRDSSYEQYFGPGTRLTVT.

This clone has only a few counts. The chain is built from TRBV11-3 and TRBJ1-3, with D tentatively TRBD1 (6 bases). The germline V gene encodes CDR1 SGHNT and CDR2 YENEEA. V lost 4 bases and J lost 8, with 12 bases in between. This CDR3 spans 13 amino acids. The CDR3 loop reads CASSSRGGHTIYF. The CDR3 nucleotides read TGTGCCAGCAGCTCCAGGGGAGGACACACCATATATTTT. The full variable domain, completed using reference TRBV11-3 and TRBJ1-3, is EAGVVQSPRYKIIEKKQPVAFWCNPISGHNTLYWYLQNLGQGPELLIRYENEEAVDDSQLPKDRFSAERLKGVDSTLKIQPAELGDSAVYLCASSSRGGHTIYFGEGSWLTVV.

The chain carries TRBV28 and TRBJ2-4; 8 nucleotides align to TRBD1. The CDR3 sequence is 14 residues long. V shed 10 bases and J 4 bases; nucleotides not matched to a gene: 9. Germline loops: CDR1 MDHEN, CDR2 SYDVKM. The CDR3 protein is CAIQGAQNKNIQYF. The CDR3 DNA is TGTGCCATCCAGGGGGCGCAGAATAAAAACATTCAGTACTTC.

In regard to this clone: The same CDR3 arises from other DNA sequences in this sample as well. J is TRBJ2-7 and V is TRBV7-9; 9 bases agree with TRBD1. Germline V gene lookup returns CDR1 SEHNR and CDR2 FQNEAQ (reference sequence). The CDR3 spans 14 residues. V was pared by 6 bases and J by 0 bases, with 3 bases of the junction left unmatched. CDR3 protein: CASSRTGVSYEQYF. The DNA for the CDR3 is TGTGCCAGCAGTCGGACAGGGGTCTCCTACGAGCAGTACTTC.

The chain uses TRBV11-2 and TRBJ1-6; D is ambiguous. The CDR3 loop spans 16 amino acids. CDR1 SGHAT and CDR2 FQNNGV come from the germline V gene. The ends were cut back, 4 bases at V and 5 bases at J, with 15 bases in the middle. CDR3 amino acids: CASSSAGWQNNSPLHF. For the CDR3, the DNA is TGTGCCAGCAGCTCAGCGGGGTGGCAGAATAATTCACCCCTCCACTTT.

This chain connects TRBV6-1 to TRBJ2-5, with D tentatively TRBD1 or TRBD2 (5 bases each). Germline assignment: CDR1 MNHNS and CDR2 SASEGT. CDR3 length: 17 amino acids. V shed 3 bases and J shed 3 bases, with 20 bases lying between them. Here the CDR3 reads CASSDSDWGMGEETQYF. In DNA form, the CDR3 reads TGTGCCAGCAGTGATTCCGATTGGGGCATGGGGGAAGAGACCCAGTACTTC.